The text below deals with one TCR beta chain. Its antigen remains unknown. This CDR3 has 14 residues. Trimming pared 5 bases from V and 4 bases from J, leaving 12 bases between. Germline-derived CDR1 and CDR2 are LNHDA and SQIVND (reference sequence). These data belong to a study of T cells in localized non-small cell lung cancer. Findings of the study overall: Overall survival was longer when the density of T cells in the blood was higher. Maximal T cell clonality occurred in uninvolved adjacent lung, with tumor ranking below it. Of the top 100 tumor clones, median around 60 were in adjacent lung, approximately 30 among its top 100. Investigators sequenced only a single tumor region, leaving heterogeneity possible.

The repertoire was sequenced with immunoSEQ multiplex PCR; TCRdb's copy has only in-frame clones and lacks some. This sample has around 50,000 clones, with roughly 85% found just once. The source is a male donor aged 60 or older with stage III squamous cell lung carcinoma. Material: peripheral blood, obtained before any cancer treatment. The chain joins TRBV19 to TRBJ1-5, with D unresolved. The DNA for the CDR3 is TGTGCCAGTAGTCCGGCGGGGAGGAATCAGCCCCAGCATTTT. It is translated as CASSPAGRNQPQHF.